The next 20 T cell receptor beta chains were all read from a single sample in a study of a mutant IDH1 vaccine in newly diagnosed glioma. Described time point: week 47, end of study. In the vaccine, a single dose held 300 ug of the mutant IDH1 20-mer peptide, along with topical imiquimod. Only in-frame clones appear in the TCRdb table, and some are missing; sequencing was by immunoSEQ multiplex PCR. This table holds approximately 50,000 clones, 60% to 85% found once. Their recognized antigens are unknown. Specimen: PBMCs, collected from a glioma patient whose treatment included an IDH1 peptide vaccine. The receptor set was obtained from a woman in her forties with glioma. Some clones in this sample may be carry-over from other donors' samples.

This clone turned up a few times. The chain recombines TRBV28 with TRBJ2-3; the D is unclear. From germline, CDR1 is MDHEN and CDR2 SYDVKM. CDR3 length equals 14 residues. The V and J ends lost 3 bases and 4 bases respectively, with 11 bases between them. The CDR3 DNA is TGTGCCAGCAGTTTCGTATCCGGTTCAGATACGCAGTATTTT. This encodes CASSFVSGSDTQYF.

This chain connects TRBV12-5 to TRBJ1-3; weak D call: TRBD1 (6 bases). Trimming removed 0 bases from V and 6 bases from J, with 18 bases in between. This CDR3 has 17 amino acids. The germline V gene encodes CDR1 LGHNT and CDR2 FRNRAP. CDR3 residues: CASGLVLGLVGANTIYF. CDR3 DNA: TGTGCTAGTGGTTTGGTACTAGGGCTCGTGGGGGCAAACACCATATATTTT.

The chain recombines TRBV27 with TRBJ2-2, with a tentative D call TRBD2 (5 bases). Germline V gives CDR1 MNHEY, CDR2 SMNVEV (reference sequence). The CDR3 sequence is 14 residues long. Deletions cut 6 bases from V and 4 bases from J, with 12 bases between. The CDR3 DNA reads TGTGCCAGCAGCCGAACGGGGAGCACCGGGGAGCTGTTTTTT. Translation: CASSRTGSTGELFF.

This chain links TRBV7-2 with TRBJ1-1, with D possibly being TRBD1 (6 bases). The CDR3 consists of 16 residues. Trimming shortened V by 3 bases and J by 5 bases, and 19 bases separated the two germline ends. Germline CDR1 SGHTA, CDR2 FQGNSA. CDR3 nucleotides: TGTGCCAGCAGCTTTCAAAGCTTGGCGGGGGCAACTGAAGCTTTCTTT. It codes for CASSFQSLAGATEAFF. The whole variable domain, remainder taken from reference TRBV7-2 and TRBJ1-1, is GAGVSQSPSNKVTEKGKDVELRCDPISGHTALYWYRQSLGQGLEFLIYFQGNSAPDKSGLPSDRFSAERTGGSVSTLTIQRTQQEDSAVYLCASSFQSLAGATEAFFGQGTRLTVV.

The V gene is TRBV10-1, the J gene TRBJ2-2, with D possibly TRBD1 on 6 matching bases. Germline CDR1 and CDR2: WNHNN and SYGVQD (reference sequence). The CDR3 has 16 amino acids. V lost 1 base to trimming and J lost 2 bases, with 11 bases between them. CDR3 in DNA: TGCGCCAGCAGTGAGTTGAGGACAGATAACACCGGGGAGCTGTTTTTT. Protein product: CASSELRTDNTGELFF.

The chain joins TRBV10-1 to TRBJ1-1, with D unclear. Germline CDR1 reads WNHNN; CDR2 reads SYGVQD (reference sequence). Trimming took 6 bases from V and 2 from J, leaving 10 bases between them. This CDR3 has 13 amino acids. CDR3: CASRDGENTEAFF. DNA of the CDR3: TGCGCCAGCAGAGACGGGGAAAACACTGAAGCTTTCTTT.

This sequence joins TRBV6-1 and TRBJ1-2; D unresolved. Looked up from germline, CDR1 is MNHNS and CDR2 is SASEGT. The CDR3 contains 13 residues. V shed 2 bases and J shed 8 bases, with 12 bases lying between them. The CDR3 bases are TGTGCCAGCAGTGAAACACCTATGAGGGGCTACACCTTC. Its translation is CASSETPMRGYTF.

CDR3 nucleotide sequence: TGTGCCAGCAGCTTATCAAGCAATCAGCCCCAGCATTTT. Translated: CASSLSSNQPQHF. The V gene is TRBV7-2, the J gene TRBJ1-5; D gene ambiguous. Germline V CDR1 and CDR2: SGHTA, FQGNSA. The CDR3 is made up of 13 amino acids. The V and J ends lost 2 bases and 1 base respectively, with 3 bases between them.

On this clone itself: A read error is likely here: a far larger clone is one base away. This rearrangement joins TRBV5-4 to TRBJ2-3; 13 nucleotides agree with TRBD2. After removal of 4 bases from V and 4 bases from J, the junction contained 0 bases not matched to a gene. This CDR3 contains 14 residues. Germline V gene lookup returns CDR1 SGHNT and CDR2 YYREEE (reference sequence). The CDR3 nucleotides are TGTGCCAGCAGCACTAGCGGGGGGGCAGATACGCAGTATTTT. This codes for CASSTSGGADTQYF.

V is TRBV27 and J is TRBJ2-7, with TRBD1 matching 7 bases. V shed 6 bases, J shed 0 bases, and the junction held 2 bases outside the gene matches. There are 13 residues in the CDR3. CDR1 and CDR2 (germline): MNHEY, SMNVEV (reference sequence). CDR3 amino acids: CASSRDSSYEQYF. CDR3 coding DNA: TGTGCCAGCAGCCGGGACAGCTCCTACGAGCAGTACTTC.

This chain joins TRBV7-6 and TRBJ2-7, with 7 bases matching TRBD2. The V and J ends lost 1 base and 0 bases, in that order; junction bases with no gene match: 0. The V gene's germline CDR1 is SGHVS and CDR2 FNYEAQ. This CDR3 contains 14 residues. The CDR3 loop is CASSLGGGSYEQYF. In DNA, the CDR3 is TGTGCCAGCAGCTTAGGCGGGGGCTCCTACGAGCAGTACTTC.

The chain links TRBV5-4 to TRBJ2-2, with D perhaps matching TRBD1 or TRBD2 (6 bases each). Looked up from germline, CDR1 is SGHNT and CDR2 is YYREEE (reference sequence). The CDR3 runs to 15 residues. V was clipped by 4 bases and J by 5 bases, with 15 bases between them. The CDR3 coding sequence is TGTGCCAGCAGCCCGGAGGGGGTGGGAACCGGGGAGCTGTTTTTT. It translates to CASSPEGVGTGELFF.

The chain links TRBV7-2 to TRBJ2-5, with no clear D. Per the germline V gene, CDR1 is SGHTA and CDR2 is FQGNSA. V was clipped by 0 bases and J by 1 base, with 9 bases between them. This CDR3 comprises 15 residues. The CDR3 protein is CASSLAFGFQETQYF. CDR3 bases: TGTGCCAGCAGCTTAGCGTTTGGCTTCCAAGAGACCCAGTACTTC.

The chain combines TRBV5-1 with TRBJ2-7; 7 bases are a match to TRBD1. V shed 7 bases and J 0 bases; nucleotides not matched to a gene: 10. The germline CDR1 and CDR2 sequences are SGHRS and YFSETQ. The CDR3 has 15 residues. The CDR3 DNA reads as TGCGCCAGCGGGACGACAGGGACGGGCTCCTACGAGCAGTACTTC. Translating gives CASGTTGTGSYEQYF.

The chain carries TRBV7-2 and TRBJ1-2; the D is unclear. This CDR3 has 14 residues. The germline V and J ends were trimmed by 1 base and 4 bases, with 10 bases remaining between them. The germline V gene encodes CDR1 SGHTA and CDR2 FQGNSA. The CDR3 region has the DNA TGTGCCAGCAGCTTAGAGGTTTCAGTCTATGGCTACACCTTC. It specifies CASSLEVSVYGYTF.

This sequence joins TRBV7-2 and TRBJ1-1, with unresolved D. V was shortened by 1 base and J by 11 bases, with 11 bases between the two germline ends. Germline-derived CDR1 and CDR2 are SGHTA and FQGNSA. The CDR3 length is 12 residues. CDR3 region: CASSLGLPWAFF. The CDR3 nucleotides are TGTGCCAGCAGCTTAGGACTACCCTGGGCTTTCTTT.

The chain has TRBV14 and TRBJ2-1; unclear D gene. The CDR3 covers 16 residues. The V gene lost 3 bases and the J gene lost 4 bases, with 16 bases spanning the gap. Germline-derived CDR1 and CDR2 are SGHDN and FVKESK. CDR3 protein: CASSHIPHAGYNEQFF. The CDR3 DNA reads TGTGCCAGCAGCCATATTCCCCACGCCGGATACAATGAGCAGTTCTTC.

CDR3 sequence: CASSDYVRKSYEQYF. Written as DNA, the CDR3 is TGCGCCAGCAGTGATTATGTGAGGAAATCCTACGAGCAGTACTTC. The rearrangement links TRBV5-1 to TRBJ2-7; D unresolved. Deletions cut 5 bases from V and 1 base from J, with 16 bases between. The CDR3 has 15 residues. Germline loops: CDR1 SGHRS, CDR2 YFSETQ.

A few counts support this clone. The V gene is TRBV14, the J gene TRBJ1-6; no reliable D call. V gave up 4 bases and J gave up 7 bases, with 14 bases separating them. This CDR3 is 15 amino acids long. Germline V gene data show CDR1 as SGHDN and CDR2 as FVKESK. The CDR3 is CASSLLMLGNSPLHF. CDR3 coding DNA: TGTGCCAGCAGCCTACTAATGTTGGGGAATTCACCCCTCCACTTT.

This clone was observed a single time. The chain recombines TRBV6-6 with TRBJ1-2; possibly TRBD1 for D (5 bases). CDR3 length: 13 amino acids. The V end was cut by 7 bases, the J end by 2 bases, with 11 bases between. CDR1 and CDR2 from the germline V gene are MNHNY and SVGAGI (reference sequence). The CDR3 here is CASIPKGNYGYTF. CDR3 sequence (DNA): TGTGCCAGCATCCCGAAGGGGAACTATGGCTACACCTTC.